The 25 T cell receptor beta chains below come from one sample, sequenced in a study of control samples from healthy donors and cancer patients (dated by TCRdb to 2020 to 2021). The library came from the immunoSEQ multiplex PCR assay. TCRdb limited this immuneACCESS table to in-frame rearrangements with V and J called. A share of clones is missing; checked studies link under half to unresolved V genes, and the rest is unexplained. Recorded for this sample are approximately 79,000 clones; approximately 91% of them occurred a single time. Jointly, the top ten make up over 5.5% of the sample. Sample: blood. Receptors were obtained from a man between 45 and 60 years old in good health.

The genes are TRBV11-2 and TRBJ2-3; D unclear. CDR1 is SGHAT, CDR2 FQNNGV, per germline. Trimming stripped 5 bases from V and 6 bases from J, with 6 bases between. The CDR3 runs to 11 residues. DNA of the CDR3: TGTGCCAGCAGCCCCTTTGATACGCAGTATTTT. Protein sequence: CASSPFDTQYF.

The V and J genes are TRBV7-3 and TRBJ2-1; the D gene could be TRBD1 or TRBD2 (5 bases each). The CDR3 runs to 14 residues. V was shortened by 5 bases and J by 7 bases, with 15 bases between the two germline ends. Germline V gene data show CDR1 as SGHTA and CDR2 as FQGTGA. The CDR3 reads CASSAGTPGNEQFF. CDR3 nucleotides: TGTGCCAGCAGCGCCGGGACGCCGGGGAATGAGCAGTTCTTC.

The V gene is TRBV12-3 or TRBV12-4, the J gene TRBJ1-2, with D tentatively TRBD1 (5 bases). This CDR3 region has 11 residues. The V end was cut by 5 bases, the J end by 8 bases, with 9 bases between. This CDR3 is CASSGWGGYTF. The CDR3 DNA follows: TGTGCCAGCAGTGGCTGGGGCGGCTACACCTTC.

Only a few counts were recorded for this clone. The rearrangement joins TRBV13 to TRBJ1-1; no firm D call. V lost 4 bases to trimming and J lost 7 bases, with 16 bases between them. Germline CDR1 reads PRHDT; CDR2 reads FYEKMQ (reference sequence). This CDR3 has 14 amino acids. CDR3 sequence (DNA): TGTGCCAGCAGCTCTTATAATAACCCGGATGAAGCTTTCTTT. Protein product: CASSSYNNPDEAFF.

A remark on this clone: The sample holds other DNA sequences that translate to the same CDR3. This chain links TRBV2 with TRBJ1-2; D uncertain. Germline CDR1 reads SNHLY; CDR2 reads FYNNEI. The CDR3 loop spans 13 amino acids. Trimming removed 4 bases at V and 2 bases at J, with 8 bases between. The CDR3 nucleotides are TGTGCCAGCAGTGCGGCCGCCAACTATGGCTACACCTTC. This translates into CASSAAANYGYTF.

This clone was detected only once. The J gene is TRBJ1-5, the V gene TRBV6-1; weak D call: TRBD1 (5 bases). Germline-derived CDR1 and CDR2 are MNHNS and SASEGT. Trimming left V 3 bases short and J 4 bases short, with 7 bases between. The CDR3 runs 13 residues. The CDR3 DNA reads TGTGCCAGCAGTGACGGGGCTAATCAGCCCCAGCATTTT. This gives the protein CASSDGANQPQHF.

The chain has TRBV2 and TRBJ2-3; D is ambiguous. This CDR3 is 13 amino acids long. Trimming removed 2 bases at V and 3 bases at J, with 6 bases between. Germline loops: CDR1 SNHLY, CDR2 FYNNEI. This chain's CDR3 is CASSEPNTDTQYF. The CDR3 nucleotides read TGTGCCAGCAGTGAACCAAATACAGATACGCAGTATTTT.

This CDR3 reads CASSQGQGFREAFF. CDR3 DNA: TGTGCCAGCAGCCAAGGTCAGGGTTTTAGGGAAGCTTTCTTT. The gene calls are TRBV3-1 (or the pseudogene TRBV3-2) and TRBJ1-1; TRBD1 is a possible D gene (5 bases). Deletions cut 1 base from V and 8 bases from J, with 14 bases between. The CDR3 sequence is 14 residues long. Germline V CDR1 and CDR2: LGHDT, YNNKEL (reference sequence).

This rearrangement joins TRBV5-1 to TRBJ1-1, with 7 bases aligning to TRBD1. Unmatched junction bases numbered 6, after V lost 3 bases and J lost 1 base. This CDR3 is built from 15 residues. Germline V gene data show CDR1 as SGHRS and CDR2 as YFSETQ. The DNA of the CDR3 is TGCGCCAGCAGCTCAGTAAACAGGGGGAACACTGAAGCTTTCTTT. It specifies CASSSVNRGNTEAFF.

The V call is TRBV10-3, the J call TRBJ2-4; no reliable D call. Germline V CDR1 and CDR2: ENHRY, SYGVKD. Trimming pared 4 bases from V and 3 bases from J, leaving 7 bases between. The CDR3 runs to 13 residues. CDR3 amino acids: CAISGGNKNIQYF. CDR3 sequence (DNA): TGTGCCATCAGTGGGGGAAACAAAAACATTCAGTACTTC.

CDR3 protein: CASSLPDVYGYTF. The CDR3 DNA reads as TGTGCCAGCAGCTTACCCGACGTCTATGGCTACACCTTC. V gene TRBV3-1 (or the pseudogene TRBV3-2) combines with J gene TRBJ1-2; D unresolved. The V end was cut by 5 bases, the J end by 4 bases, with 11 bases between. CDR1 is LGHDT, CDR2 YNNKEL, per germline (reference sequence). The CDR3 spans 13 residues.

V usage is TRBV2 and J usage is TRBJ2-7; the D is unclear. CDR3 length: 13 residues. Germline assignment: CDR1 SNHLY and CDR2 FYNNEI. Trimming shortened V by 3 bases and J by 5 bases, and 11 bases separated the two germline ends. CDR3 protein: CASSDLGLNEQYF. The CDR3 coding sequence is TGTGCCAGCAGTGACCTGGGTCTAAACGAGCAGTACTTC.

The V gene is TRBV30, the J gene TRBJ2-5; 9 bases map to TRBD2. Trimming took 4 bases from V and 6 from J; bases not matched to a gene: 9. Germline values: CDR1 GTSNPN, CDR2 SVGIG (reference sequence). This CDR3 has 14 amino acids. The CDR3 region is CAWKSSGGMKTQYF. DNA for the CDR3: TGTGCCTGGAAATCCAGCGGGGGGATGAAGACCCAGTACTTC. Full variable domain (rest looked up from reference TRBV30 and TRBJ2-5): SQTIHQWPATLVQPVGSPLSLECTVEGTSNPNLYWYRQAAGRGLQLLFYSVGIGQISSEVPQNLSASRPQDRQFILSSKKLLLSDSGFYLCAWKSSGGMKTQYFGPGTRLLVL.

The chain joins TRBV12-5 to TRBJ1-1; 7 nucleotides match TRBD1. Per germline, CDR1 LGHNT and CDR2 FRNRAP. The CDR3 runs 14 residues. V was pared by 0 bases and J by 6 bases, with 4 bases of the junction left unmatched. CDR3 sequence (DNA): TGTGCTAGTGGTTTGGTGGACAGGCGGGCTGAAGCTTTCTTT. This translates into CASGLVDRRAEAFF.

V and J are TRBV6-5 and TRBJ1-6; no definite D call. There are 13 residues in the CDR3. Trimming cost V 7 bases and J 5 bases, with 9 bases left between them. CDR1 and CDR2 (germline): MNHEY, SVGAGI. CDR3 sequence reads: CASITYDNSPLHF. The DNA for the CDR3 is TGTGCCAGCATAACATACGATAATTCACCCCTCCACTTT.

The chain couples TRBV12-3 or TRBV12-4 to TRBJ1-2, with 7 bases fitting TRBD1. The CDR3 is 13 residues long. The junction had 6 bases not matched to a gene; V was cut back by 3 bases and J by 8 bases. The CDR3 here is CASSFFLDRGYTF. CDR3 nucleotides: TGTGCCAGCAGTTTTTTTTTGGACAGGGGCTACACCTTC.

This chain connects TRBV7-9 to TRBJ2-7, with 8 bases aligning to TRBD2. Germline CDR1 reads SEHNR; CDR2 reads FQNEAQ (reference sequence). Germline trimming cut 7 bases from V and 6 bases from J; bases unmatched to any gene: 8. The CDR3 sequence is 13 residues long. This CDR3 reads CASTATGGGEQYF. CDR3 bases: TGTGCCAGCACCGCTACGGGAGGGGGCGAGCAGTACTTC.

This clone is a singleton in its sample. The chain is built from TRBV9 and TRBJ1-6, with D uncertain. CDR3 length equals 15 residues. The V gene lost 4 bases and the J gene lost 10 bases, with 18 bases spanning the gap. The V gene's germline CDR1 is SGDLS and CDR2 YYNGEE. The CDR3 here is CASSPAGPVYSPLHF. The DNA of the CDR3 is TGTGCCAGCAGCCCAGCGGGCCCAGTTTACTCACCCCTCCACTTT.

The CDR3 is CASSLMRGRMNEQFF. In nucleotides, the CDR3 is TGTGCCAGCAGCTTGATGCGGGGGAGGATGAATGAGCAGTTCTTC. V gene TRBV5-4 combines with J gene TRBJ2-1, with 7 bases fitting TRBD2. The CDR3 totals 15 residues. Germline lookup yields CDR1 SGHNT and CDR2 YYREEE (reference sequence). Trimming took 1 base from V and 7 from J; bases not matched to a gene: 8.

V and J are TRBV6-2 or TRBV6-3 and TRBJ2-7; the D gene is possibly TRBD2 (5 bases). Trimming shortened V by 4 bases and J by 2 bases, and 9 bases separated the two germline ends. Germline V gene data show CDR1 as MNHEY and CDR2 as SVGEGT. The CDR3 runs to 13 residues. Here the CDR3 reads CASSSTRAYEQYF. The CDR3 region has the DNA TGTGCCAGCAGTTCAACGCGGGCCTACGAGCAGTACTTC.

As concerns this clone: One end of the junction is discordant with germline, which a read error may explain. This chain joins TRBV2 and TRBJ1-4, with 8 positions matching TRBD1. This CDR3 region has 16 residues. Per the germline V gene, CDR1 is SNHLY and CDR2 is FYNNEI. In DNA form, the CDR3 reads TGTGTCAGCAGTGACCCGGACAGGGAATCGGGTGAAAAACTGTTTTTT. Its protein product is CVSSDPDRESGEKLFF.

The chain joins TRBV30 to TRBJ2-3; D perhaps matches TRBD2 (5 bases). This CDR3 is built from 14 residues. Germline V gives CDR1 GTSNPN, CDR2 SVGIG (reference sequence). V was cut by 1 base and J by 2 bases, with 10 bases left in between. The CDR3 coding sequence is TGTGCCTGGAGTGCGGACTCCCCCACAGATACGCAGTATTTT. This translates into CAWSADSPTDTQYF.

CDR3 nucleotide sequence: TGTGCCAGCAATGACCCCCTTGACAGAAACTATGGCTACACCTTC. It translates to CASNDPLDRNYGYTF. The rearrangement links TRBV6-6 to TRBJ1-2, with D maybe TRBD1 (5 bases). Per germline, CDR1 MNHNY and CDR2 SVGAGI (reference sequence). Trimming pared 7 bases from V and 2 bases from J, leaving 17 bases between. The CDR3 totals 15 residues.

This clone has a single count. The chain couples TRBV19 to TRBJ1-1; perhaps TRBD1 as D (6 bases). The CDR3 covers 13 residues. The V gene's germline CDR1 is LNHDA and CDR2 SQIVND (reference sequence). The V end lost 5 bases, the J end lost 1 base, and 8 bases lay between the germline ends. CDR3 DNA: TGTGCCAGTAGTCCAGGGGCGAACACTGAAGCTTTCTTT. Protein product: CASSPGANTEAFF.

The rearrangement joins TRBV12-5 to TRBJ2-7, with TRBD1 as a possible D gene (6 bases). Germline-derived CDR1 and CDR2 are LGHNT and FRNRAP. The length of the CDR3 is 13 residues. Trimming left V 6 bases short and J 5 bases short, with 14 bases between. The CDR3 here is CASGLLRGNEQYF. The DNA for the CDR3 is TGTGCTAGTGGGCTACTCAGGGGTAACGAGCAGTACTTC.